Included here is one TCR beta chain sequence, with context. Its specificity is not known. The CDR3 contains 17 residues. Germline CDR1 reads MDHEN; CDR2 reads SYDVKM. V trimming: 5 bases; J trimming: 3 bases; junction bases outside the gene matches: 10. TCRdb's copy holds only in-frame clones and misses some; the assay was immunoSEQ multiplex PCR. Here the sample spans approximately 55,000 clones, about 86% being singletons. This entry comes from a study of PD-L1 blockade in urothelial cancer. In the study overall: A median approximately 150,000 T cells were found in blood samples. Broader study findings: Where pretreatment blood TCR clonality fell below the median, better survival was predicted.

Noted time point: pretreatment peripheral blood. The sequence was collected from a man between 60 and 75 years old with urothelial cancer. This chain joins TRBV28 and TRBJ1-4, with TRBD1 matching 9 bases. The starting material was PBMCs, obtained around atezolizumab (anti-PD-L1) treatment. CDR3 in amino acids: CASSQQGAGGSNEKLFF. The CDR3 DNA reads TGTGCCAGCAGTCAACAGGGGGCTGGGGGTTCTAATGAAAAACTGTTTTTT.